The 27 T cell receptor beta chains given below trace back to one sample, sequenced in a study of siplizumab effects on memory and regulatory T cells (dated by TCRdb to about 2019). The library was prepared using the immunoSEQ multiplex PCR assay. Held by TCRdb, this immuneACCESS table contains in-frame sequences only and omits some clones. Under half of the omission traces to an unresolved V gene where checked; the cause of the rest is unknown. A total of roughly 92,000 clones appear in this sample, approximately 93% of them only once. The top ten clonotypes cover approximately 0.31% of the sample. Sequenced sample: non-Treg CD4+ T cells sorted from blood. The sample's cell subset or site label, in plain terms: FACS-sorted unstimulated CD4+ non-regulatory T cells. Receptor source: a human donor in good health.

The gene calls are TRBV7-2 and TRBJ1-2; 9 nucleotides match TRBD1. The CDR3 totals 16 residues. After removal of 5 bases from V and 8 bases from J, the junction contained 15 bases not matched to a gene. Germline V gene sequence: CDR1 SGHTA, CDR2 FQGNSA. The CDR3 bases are TGTGCCAGCAGCCAAAGGTCTATTCCGGGACAGGGAGGCTACACCTTC. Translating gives CASSQRSIPGQGGYTF.

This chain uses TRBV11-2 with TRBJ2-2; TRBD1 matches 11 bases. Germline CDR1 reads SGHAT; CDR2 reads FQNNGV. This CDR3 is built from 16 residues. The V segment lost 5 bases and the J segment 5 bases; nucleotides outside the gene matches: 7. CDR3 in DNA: TGTGCCAGCAGCGATCGGACAGGGGGCTGGACCGGGGAGCTGTTTTTT. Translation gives CASSDRTGGWTGELFF.

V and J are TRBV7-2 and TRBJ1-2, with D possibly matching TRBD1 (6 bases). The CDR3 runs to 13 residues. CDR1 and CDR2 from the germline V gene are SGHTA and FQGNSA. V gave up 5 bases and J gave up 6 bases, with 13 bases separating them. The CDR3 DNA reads TGTGCCAGCAGCCAACAGGGAGGAGATGGCTACACCTTC. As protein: CASSQQGGDGYTF.

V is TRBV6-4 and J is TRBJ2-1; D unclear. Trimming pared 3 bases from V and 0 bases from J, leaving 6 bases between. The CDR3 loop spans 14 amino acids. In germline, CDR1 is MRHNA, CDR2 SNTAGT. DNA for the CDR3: TGTGCCAGCAGTGAAGGTAGCTCCTACAATGAGCAGTTCTTC. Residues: CASSEGSSYNEQFF.

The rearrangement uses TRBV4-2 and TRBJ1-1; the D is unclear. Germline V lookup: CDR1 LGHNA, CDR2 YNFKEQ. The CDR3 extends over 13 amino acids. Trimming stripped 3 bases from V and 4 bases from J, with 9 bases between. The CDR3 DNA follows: TGTGCCAGCAGCCAGGCGGCACTCACTGAAGCTTTCTTT. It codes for CASSQAALTEAFF.

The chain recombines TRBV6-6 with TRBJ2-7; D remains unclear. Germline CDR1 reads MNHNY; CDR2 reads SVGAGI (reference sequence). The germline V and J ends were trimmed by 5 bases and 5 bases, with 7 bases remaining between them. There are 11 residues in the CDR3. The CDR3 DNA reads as TGTGCCAGCAGTCACCTTGACGAGCAGTACTTC. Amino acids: CASSHLDEQYF.

DNA of the CDR3: TGTGCCAGCAGCCGTGAGACTAGCGGGAGGTTCTACGAGCAGTACTTC. Translating gives CASSRETSGRFYEQYF. The chain uses TRBV7-9 and TRBJ2-7; 13 bases are a match to TRBD2. The V gene end was trimmed by 5 bases and the J gene end by 3 bases; junction bases not matched to a gene: 7. This CDR3 has 16 amino acids. Germline V gene lookup returns CDR1 SEHNR and CDR2 FQNEAQ (reference sequence).

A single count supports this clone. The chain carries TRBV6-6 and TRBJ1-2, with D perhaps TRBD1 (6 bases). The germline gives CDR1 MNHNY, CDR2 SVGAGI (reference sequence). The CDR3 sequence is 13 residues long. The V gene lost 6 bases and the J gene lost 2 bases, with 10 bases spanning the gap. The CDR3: CASRQDSNYGYTF. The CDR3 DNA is TGTGCCAGCAGGCAGGACAGCAACTATGGCTACACCTTC.

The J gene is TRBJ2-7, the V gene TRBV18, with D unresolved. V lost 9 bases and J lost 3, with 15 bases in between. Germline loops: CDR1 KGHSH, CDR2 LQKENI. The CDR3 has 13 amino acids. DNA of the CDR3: TGTGCCAGTTCCTACAACACGCTCTACGAGCAGTACTTC. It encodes CASSYNTLYEQYF.

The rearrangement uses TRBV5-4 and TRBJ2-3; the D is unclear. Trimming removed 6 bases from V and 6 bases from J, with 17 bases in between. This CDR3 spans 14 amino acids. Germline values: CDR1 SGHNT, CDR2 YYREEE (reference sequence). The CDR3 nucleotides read TGTGCCAGCACCTTTACCGGGTCTCGGGATACGCAGTATTTT. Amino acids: CASTFTGSRDTQYF.

CDR3 nucleotides: TGTGCCAGCTCACCACCGACCGGGAGAGGTATACGCGAGCAGTACTTC. Translation gives CASSPPTGRGIREQYF. The genes are TRBV18 and TRBJ2-7; D might be TRBD2 (6 bases). The CDR3 has 16 residues. The V end was cut by 0 bases, the J end by 6 bases, with 18 bases between. Germline CDR1 KGHSH, CDR2 LQKENI.

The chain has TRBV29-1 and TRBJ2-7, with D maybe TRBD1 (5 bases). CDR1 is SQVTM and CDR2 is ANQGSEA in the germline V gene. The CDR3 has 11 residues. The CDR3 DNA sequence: TGCTCAATAGGGGCCACCTACGAGCAGTACTTC. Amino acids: CSIGATYEQYF.

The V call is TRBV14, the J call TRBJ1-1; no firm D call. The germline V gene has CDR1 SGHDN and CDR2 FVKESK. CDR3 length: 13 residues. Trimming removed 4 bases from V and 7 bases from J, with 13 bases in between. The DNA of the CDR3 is TGTGCCAGCAGCCCAAATGGTCACAGTGAAGCTTTCTTT. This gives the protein CASSPNGHSEAFF. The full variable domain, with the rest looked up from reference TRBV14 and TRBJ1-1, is EAGVTQFPSHSVIEKGQTVTLRCDPISGHDNLYWYRRVMGKEIKFLLHFVKESKQDESGMPNNRFLAERTGGTYSTLKVQPAELEDSGVYFCASSPNGHSEAFFGQGTRLTVV.

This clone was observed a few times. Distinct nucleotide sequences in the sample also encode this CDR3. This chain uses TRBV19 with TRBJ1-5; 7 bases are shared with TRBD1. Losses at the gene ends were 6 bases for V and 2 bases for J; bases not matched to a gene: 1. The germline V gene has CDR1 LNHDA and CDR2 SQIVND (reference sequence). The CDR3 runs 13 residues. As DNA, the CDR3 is TGTGCCAGTAGAGGACAGGGCAATCAGCCCCAGCATTTT. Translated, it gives CASRGQGNQPQHF.

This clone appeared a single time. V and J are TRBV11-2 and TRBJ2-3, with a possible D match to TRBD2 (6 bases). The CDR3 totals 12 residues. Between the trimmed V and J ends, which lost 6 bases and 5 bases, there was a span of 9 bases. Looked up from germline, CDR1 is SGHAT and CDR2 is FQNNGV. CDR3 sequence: CASRWGGDTQYF. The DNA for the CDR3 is TGTGCCAGCAGGTGGGGAGGAGATACGCAGTATTTT.

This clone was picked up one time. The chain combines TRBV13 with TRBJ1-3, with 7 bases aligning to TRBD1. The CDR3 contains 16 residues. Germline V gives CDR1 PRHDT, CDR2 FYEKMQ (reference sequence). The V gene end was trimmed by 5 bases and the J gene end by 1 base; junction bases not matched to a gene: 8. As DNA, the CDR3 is TGTGCCAGCAGCCCCCAGGGGGGTCTTTCTGGAAACACCATATATTTT. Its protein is CASSPQGGLSGNTIYF.

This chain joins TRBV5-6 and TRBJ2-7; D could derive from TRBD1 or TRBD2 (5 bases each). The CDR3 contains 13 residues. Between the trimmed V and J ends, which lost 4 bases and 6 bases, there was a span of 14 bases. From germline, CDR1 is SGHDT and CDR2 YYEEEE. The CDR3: CASSATSGTEQYF. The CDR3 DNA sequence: TGTGCCAGCAGCGCAACTTCAGGGACCGAGCAGTACTTC.

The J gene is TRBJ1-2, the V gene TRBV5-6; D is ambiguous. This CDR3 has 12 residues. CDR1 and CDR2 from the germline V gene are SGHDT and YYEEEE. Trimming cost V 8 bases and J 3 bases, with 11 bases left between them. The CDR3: CASGRGDYGYTF. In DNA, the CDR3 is TGTGCCAGTGGACGGGGAGACTATGGCTACACCTTC.

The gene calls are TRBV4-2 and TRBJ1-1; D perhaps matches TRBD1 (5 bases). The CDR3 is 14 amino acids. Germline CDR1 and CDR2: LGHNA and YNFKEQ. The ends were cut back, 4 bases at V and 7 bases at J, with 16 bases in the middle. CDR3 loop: CASSLKEVGGEAFF. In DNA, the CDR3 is TGTGCCAGCAGCCTAAAGGAGGTGGGGGGTGAAGCTTTCTTT.

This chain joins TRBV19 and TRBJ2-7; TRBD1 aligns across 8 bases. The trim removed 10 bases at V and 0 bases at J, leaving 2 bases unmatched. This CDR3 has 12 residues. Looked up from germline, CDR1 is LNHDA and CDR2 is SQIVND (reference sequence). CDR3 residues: CATTGGSYEQYF. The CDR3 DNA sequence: TGTGCCACTACAGGGGGCTCCTACGAGCAGTACTTC.

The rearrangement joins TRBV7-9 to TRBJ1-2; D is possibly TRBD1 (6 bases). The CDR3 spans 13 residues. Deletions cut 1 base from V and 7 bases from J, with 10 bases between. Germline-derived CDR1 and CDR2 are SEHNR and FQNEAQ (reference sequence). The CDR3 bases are TGTGCCAGCAGCTTAGGAGGGGGGATTGGCTACACCTTC. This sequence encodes CASSLGGGIGYTF.

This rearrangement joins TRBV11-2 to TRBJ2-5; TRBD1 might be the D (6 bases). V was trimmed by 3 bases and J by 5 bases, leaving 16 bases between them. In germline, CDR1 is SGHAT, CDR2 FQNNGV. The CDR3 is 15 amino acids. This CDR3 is CASSFPATGWETQYF. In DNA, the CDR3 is TGTGCCAGCAGCTTCCCAGCGACAGGCTGGGAGACCCAGTACTTC.

The CDR3 bases are TGTGCCAGCAGTACGTCCGGGACAGGGGACACTGAAGCTTTCTTT. This gives the protein CASSTSGTGDTEAFF. The chain employs TRBV2 and TRBJ1-1; 10 bases are shared with TRBD1. The junction had 6 bases not matched to a gene; V was cut back by 5 bases and J by 3 bases. This CDR3 region has 15 residues. Germline values: CDR1 SNHLY, CDR2 FYNNEI.

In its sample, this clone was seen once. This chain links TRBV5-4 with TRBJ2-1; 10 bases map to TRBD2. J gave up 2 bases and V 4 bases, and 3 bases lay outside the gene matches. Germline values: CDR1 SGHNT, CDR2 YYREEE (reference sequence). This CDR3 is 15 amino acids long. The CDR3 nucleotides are TGTGCCAGCAGCCTAGCGGGGGAGCCCTACAATGAGCAGTTCTTC. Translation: CASSLAGEPYNEQFF.

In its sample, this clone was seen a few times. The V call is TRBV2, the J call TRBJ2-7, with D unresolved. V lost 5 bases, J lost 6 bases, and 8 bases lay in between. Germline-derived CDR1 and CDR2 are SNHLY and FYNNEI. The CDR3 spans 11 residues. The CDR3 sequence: CASSRIVEQYF. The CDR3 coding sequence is TGTGCCAGCAGTCGGATCGTCGAGCAGTACTTC. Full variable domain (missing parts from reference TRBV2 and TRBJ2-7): EPEVTQTPSHQVTQMGQEVILRCVPISNHLYFYWYRQILGQKVEFLVSFYNNEISEKSEIFDDQFSVERPDGSNFTLKIRSTKLEDSAMYFCASSRIVEQYFGPGTRLTVT.

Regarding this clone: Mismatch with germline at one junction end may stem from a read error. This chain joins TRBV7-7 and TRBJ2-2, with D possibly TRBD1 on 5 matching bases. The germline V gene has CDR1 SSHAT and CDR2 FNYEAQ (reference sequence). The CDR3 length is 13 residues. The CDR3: CASSLLGPGELFF. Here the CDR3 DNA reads TGTGCTAGCAGCTTATTGGGGCCCGGGGAGCTGTTTTTT.

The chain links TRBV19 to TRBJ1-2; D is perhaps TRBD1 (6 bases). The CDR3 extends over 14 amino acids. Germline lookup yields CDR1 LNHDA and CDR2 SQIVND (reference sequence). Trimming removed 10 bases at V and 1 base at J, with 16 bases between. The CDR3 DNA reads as TGTGCCACCGCCGAACAGGGACTTAACTATGGCTACACCTTC. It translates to CATAEQGLNYGYTF.